This T cell receptor (beta chain) originates from a study of blood T cell repertoires in COVID-19. With 0 bases clipped from V and 4 bases from J, the junction kept 3 bases outside the gene matches. Germline assignment: CDR1 WSHSY and CDR2 SAAADI. The CDR3 sequence is 14 residues long. Original processing notes: For nucleated cells, counts were estimated from reference gene primer amplification. Profiled with immunoSEQ multiplex PCR; TCRdb holds only in-frame clones, not every one. Clone size and the V and J calls come from that table; the DNA yielded D and trimming. This table holds 250,000 or so clones, 83% found once.

The chain recombines TRBV10-2 with TRBJ2-7; TRBD1 aligns across 7 bases. Sequenced material: peripheral blood. The TCR comes from a human donor in a cohort sampled during active COVID-19. CDR3 nucleotides: TGCGCCAGCAGTGAGTCGAACAGGGGATACGAGCAGTACTTC. Residues: CASSESNRGYEQYF.